Listed below are T cell receptor beta chains from one sample, sequenced in a study of T cell repertoires in cytomegalovirus infection. Each CDR3 protein gets one entry after TCRdb re-called the reads with MiXCR. Counted here are 110,000 or so distinct CDR3 sequences, 30% occurring once; the ten biggest clones make up around two fifths. Antigens of these TCRs are unknown. Sample: CD8+ T cells from cultured PBMCs, taken from culture after CMV antigen stimulation. All receptors derive from a human donor in good health (CMV status not recorded). Some clones in this sample may be carry-over from other donors' samples. Both conserved end residues are part of each CDR3. D genes are given only for firm matches. Clone sizes are given selectively: once, few, many, or a class where the clone is expanded.

v_call,d_call,j_call,clone_size,cdr3_aa,cdr3_nt
TRBV7-4,.,TRBJ2-7,once,CASSPPQSSYEQYF,TGTGCCAGCAGCCCTCCACAGAGCTCCTACGAGCAGTACTTC
TRBV7-4,.,TRBJ1-6,many,CASSLQGRYNSPLHF,TGTGCCAGCAGCTTACAGGGGCGGTATAATTCACCCCTCCACTTT
TRBV2,TRBD1,TRBJ1-2,few,CASSELSRPRQGIFAIRGYTF,TGTGCCAGCAGTGAACTCTCACGACCGAGACAGGGTATTTTTGCGATTCGTGGCTACACCTTC
TRBV7-2,.,TRBJ2-7,.,CASRPPDRIYEQYF,TGTGCCAGCAGGCCCCCGGACAGAATATACGAGCAGTACTTC
TRBV2,.,TRBJ2-5,.,CASSGAGHTNQETQYF,TGTGCCAGCAGTGGGGCGGGACACACCAATCAAGAGACCCAGTACTTC
TRBV20-1,TRBD1,TRBJ1-5,many,CSARPGTASYSNQPQHF,TGCAGTGCTAGACCCGGGACAGCCTCTTACTCAAATCAGCCCCAGCATTTT
TRBV4-1,.,TRBJ1-1,.,CASSQEERQGTEAFF,TGCGCCAGCAGCCAAGAGGAGCGGCAGGGCACTGAAGCTTTCTTT
TRBV12-3/TRBV12-4,.,TRBJ1-2,few,CASSSRGGYTF,TGTGCCAGCAGCTCTCGGGGGGGCTACACCTTC
TRBV7-2,.,TRBJ2-3,many,CASSLGGVNTDTQYF,TGTGCCAGCAGCTTAGGCGGGGTGAACACAGATACGCAGTATTTT
TRBV7-8,.,TRBJ2-1,.,CASSLQAGAYNEQFF,TGTGCCAGCAGCCTACAAGCGGGCGCCTACAATGAGCAGTTCTTC
TRBV7-9,.,TRBJ2-1,.,CASSPRVDEQFF,TGTGCCAGCAGCCCCCGTGTCGACGAGCAGTTCTTC
TRBV6-1,TRBD1,TRBJ2-3,few,CASSDGQVLRQDTQYF,TGTGCCAGCAGTGATGGACAGGTCCTAAGGCAAGATACGCAGTATTTT
TRBV7-9,.,TRBJ1-1,.,CPSSTSLDGITEAFF,TGTCCCAGCAGCACCTCCTTGGACGGGATAACTGAAGCTTTCTTT
TRBV12-3/TRBV12-4,.,TRBJ2-7,.,CASSSYSPDHEQYF,TGTGCCAGCAGTTCCTACTCTCCGGACCACGAGCAGTACTTC
TRBV18,.,TRBJ1-1,.,CASSPRQDTEAFF,TGTGCCAGCTCACCTAGACAGGACACTGAAGCTTTCTTT
TRBV19,TRBD1,TRBJ1-1,.,CASKGGVGTAINTEAFF,TGTGCCAGTAAAGGAGGGGTAGGGACAGCCATAAACACTGAAGCTTTCTTT
TRBV6-1,TRBD1,TRBJ2-1,.,CASSEQGVGYNEQFF,TGTGCCAGCAGTGAACAGGGGGTGGGCTACAATGAGCAGTTCTTC
TRBV7-2,.,TRBJ2-1,many,CASSLRVGPRYNEQFF,TGTGCCAGCAGCTTAAGGGTGGGGCCTAGGTACAATGAGCAGTTCTTC
TRBV6-1,TRBD1,TRBJ1-5,.,CASRVGQYSNQPQHF,TGTGCCAGCAGGGTGGGACAGTATAGCAATCAGCCCCAGCATTTT
TRBV7-4,.,TRBJ1-5,many,CASSLAASYYSNQPQHF,TGTGCCAGCAGCTTAGCGGCAAGCTACTATAGCAATCAGCCCCAGCATTTT
TRBV11-2,.,TRBJ2-7,.,CASSKGWTFSYEQYF,TGTGCCAGCAGCAAGGGATGGACTTTCTCCTACGAGCAGTACTTC
TRBV5-4,TRBD1,TRBJ2-1,.,CASSLAGQGIGGGFF,TGTGCCAGCAGCTTGGCGGGACAGGGTATTGGGGGGGGGTTCTTC
TRBV7-8,.,TRBJ1-1,few,CASSPTFSGTEAFF,TGTGCCAGCAGCCCCACGTTTAGTGGGACTGAAGCTTTCTTT
TRBV9,TRBD1,TRBJ2-7,few,CASSVGPTGVGYEQYF,TGTGCCAGCAGCGTAGGTCCTACAGGGGTCGGATACGAGCAGTACTTC
TRBV7-2,.,TRBJ1-1,many,CASSFKGLNTEAFF,TGTGCCAGCAGCTTTAAGGGCTTGAACACTGAAGCTTTCTTT
TRBV19,.,TRBJ2-1,many,CASSIVAVYNEQFF,TGTGCCAGTAGTATAGTGGCAGTTTACAATGAGCAGTTCTTC
TRBV3-1,TRBD1,TRBJ1-2,.,CASSYGQGSDGYTF,TGTGCCAGCAGCTATGGACAGGGGTCCGATGGCTACACCTTC